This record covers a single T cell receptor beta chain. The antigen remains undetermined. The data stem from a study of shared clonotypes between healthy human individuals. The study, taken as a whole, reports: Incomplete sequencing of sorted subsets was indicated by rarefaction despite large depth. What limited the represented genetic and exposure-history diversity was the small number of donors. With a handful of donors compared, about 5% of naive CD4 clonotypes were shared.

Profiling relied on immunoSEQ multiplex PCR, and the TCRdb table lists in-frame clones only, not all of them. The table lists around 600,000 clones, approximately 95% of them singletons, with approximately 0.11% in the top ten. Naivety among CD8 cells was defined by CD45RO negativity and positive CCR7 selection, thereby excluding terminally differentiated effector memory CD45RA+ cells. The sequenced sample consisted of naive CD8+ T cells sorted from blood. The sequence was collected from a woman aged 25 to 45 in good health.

CDR3: CASSLGAMNTEAFF. The CDR3 DNA reads as TGTGCCAGCAGCTTGGGGGCTATGAACACTGAAGCTTTCTTT. This chain connects TRBV5-4 to TRBJ1-1; D is ambiguous. Germline lookup yields CDR1 SGHNT and CDR2 YYREEE (reference sequence). Trimming took 0 bases from V and 0 from J, leaving 6 bases between them. This CDR3 comprises 14 residues.